This entry lists 30 T cell receptor beta chains sequenced from one sample in a study of cytomegalovirus exposure and HLA in healthy donors. In the PCR, 60 Vbeta and 13 Jbeta primers were used. Some clones are missing from TCRdb's copy, which holds only in-frame ones; the method was immunoSEQ multiplex PCR. The listing records more than 95,000 clones. Sequencing was done on a sample of PBMCs. The receptor set was obtained from a man in his forties or fifties in good health and CMV-seronegative.

The CDR3 coding sequence is TGTGCCAGCAGTCTCGTGACGGGGACTAGCGGGAGGGTCTACGAGCAGTACTTC. It specifies CASSLVTGTSGRVYEQYF. The chain joins TRBV4-2 to TRBJ2-7; 16 bases match TRBD2. Germline CDR1 LGHNA, CDR2 YNFKEQ. This CDR3 spans 18 amino acids. Unmatched junction bases numbered 11, after V lost 6 bases and J lost 3 bases.

V is TRBV5-1 and J is TRBJ1-2, with 7 bases that match TRBD1. Trimming at V came to 4 bases and at J to 4 bases, leaving 10 bases not matched to a gene. The V gene's germline CDR1 is SGHRS and CDR2 YFSETQ. The length of the CDR3 is 15 residues. The CDR3 DNA sequence: TGCGCCAGCAGCCCAGAGACAGGGTCCTTCTATGGCTACACCTTC. It yields the protein CASSPETGSFYGYTF.

The chain links TRBV7-9 to TRBJ2-2; D remains ambiguous. Trimming removed 6 bases from V and 7 bases from J, with 9 bases in between. CDR3 length: 12 residues. CDR1 SEHNR and CDR2 FQNEAQ come from the germline V gene (reference sequence). CDR3 residues: CASSHPGGELFF. The DNA of the CDR3 is TGTGCCAGCAGTCATCCAGGCGGGGAGCTGTTTTTT. Full variable domain (rest looked up from reference TRBV7-9 and TRBJ2-2): DTGVSQNPRHKITKRGQNVTFRCDPISEHNRLYWYRQTLGQGPEFLTYFQNEAQLEKSRLLSDRFSAERPKGSFSTLEIQRTEQGDSAMYLCASSHPGGELFFGEGSRLTVL.

As concerns this clone: Other DNA sequences in this sample translate to the same CDR3. The V call is TRBV28, the J call TRBJ1-2; D is possibly TRBD1 (5 bases). V lost 2 bases to trimming and J lost 7 bases, with 8 bases between them. This CDR3 comprises 12 residues. The V gene's germline CDR1 is MDHEN and CDR2 SYDVKM. This chain's CDR3 is CASSLGGVGYTF. In nucleotides, the CDR3 is TGTGCCAGCAGTTTAGGAGGGGTTGGCTACACCTTC.

The chain is built from TRBV25-1 and TRBJ2-1; 10 nucleotides line up with TRBD2. Germline CDR1 MGHDK, CDR2 SYGVNS. The CDR3 has 15 residues. V shed 3 bases and J 7 bases; nucleotides not matched to a gene: 6. The CDR3 sequence is CASSDTSGNRNEQFF. Written as DNA, the CDR3 is TGTGCCAGCAGTGACACTAGCGGGAATAGGAATGAGCAGTTCTTC. Together with reference TRBV25-1 and TRBJ2-1, the CDR3 gives the full variable domain: EADIYQTPRYLVIGTGKKITLECSQTMGHDKMYWYQQDPGMELHLIHYSYGVNSTEKGDLSSESTVSRIRTEHFPLTLESARPSHTSQYLCASSDTSGNRNEQFFGPGTRLTVL.

The chain recombines TRBV7-2 with TRBJ2-2, with 10 bases aligning to TRBD2. The CDR3 loop spans 16 amino acids. V trimming: 5 bases; J trimming: 6 bases; junction bases outside the gene matches: 9. Germline V gene data show CDR1 as SGHTA and CDR2 as FQGNSA. The CDR3 region has the DNA TGTGCCAGCAGCCCCATAGCGGGAGGAGCCCCCGGGGAGCTGTTTTTT. It is translated as CASSPIAGGAPGELFF.

The rearrangement uses TRBV27 and TRBJ1-1; D gene uncertain. V lost 3 bases and J lost 5, with 4 bases in between. CDR1 is MNHEY and CDR2 is SMNVEV in the germline V gene (reference sequence). The CDR3 contains 11 residues. The CDR3 DNA is TGTGCCAGCAGTTTCGGTACTGAAGCTTTCTTT. This encodes CASSFGTEAFF.

The chain carries TRBV9 and TRBJ2-1; no clear D. The germline V and J ends were trimmed by 2 bases and 15 bases, with 21 bases remaining between them. Germline CDR1 reads SGDLS; CDR2 reads YYNGEE. This CDR3 region has 14 residues. The CDR3 here is CASSVVGFGPGWFF. The CDR3 nucleotides are TGTGCCAGCAGCGTGGTTGGTTTTGGCCCCGGGTGGTTCTTC.

The chain carries TRBV5-8 and TRBJ1-4, with TRBD1 identical over 7 bases. V shed 3 bases, J shed 7 bases, and the junction held 9 bases outside the gene matches. The CDR3 is 15 residues long. Germline-derived CDR1 and CDR2 are SGHTS and YDEGEE. Here the CDR3 DNA reads TGTGCCAGCAGCTCCGGGACAGCAACAAGTGAAAAACTGTTTTTT. This codes for CASSSGTATSEKLFF.

V gene TRBV5-1 combines with J gene TRBJ2-7, with D maybe TRBD1 (6 bases). The germline gives CDR1 SGHRS, CDR2 YFSETQ. With 4 bases removed from V and 2 bases from J, the gap between germline ends came to 13 bases. The CDR3 extends over 14 amino acids. CDR3 DNA: TGCGCCAGCAGCCCTCTGACAGGTCCCTACGAGCAGTACTTC. Its protein product is CASSPLTGPYEQYF. Drawing the rest from reference TRBV5-1 and TRBJ2-7, the complete variable domain is KAGVTQTPRYLIKTRGQQVTLSCSPISGHRSVSWYQQTPGQGLQFLFEYFSETQRNKGNFPGRFSGRQFSNSRSEMNVSTLELGDSALYLCASSPLTGPYEQYFGPGTRLTVT.

V gene TRBV10-3 combines with J gene TRBJ2-5, with a possible D match to TRBD2 (6 bases). Germline loops: CDR1 ENHRY, CDR2 SYGVKD. V lost 4 bases and J 1 base, leaving 16 bases between the germline ends. The CDR3 contains 16 residues. CDR3 DNA: TGTGCCATCAGTGCTGGGACTCCCGGGGGCCAAGAGACCCAGTACTTC. It specifies CAISAGTPGGQETQYF.

The V call is TRBV4-3, the J call TRBJ1-4, with 8 bases that match TRBD1. The germline gives CDR1 LGHNA, CDR2 YSLEER. With V trimmed by 1 base and J by 8 bases, 9 bases remained unmatched. The CDR3 is made up of 16 amino acids. DNA for the CDR3: TGCGCCAGCAGCCAAGCCGGGACAGGAAACGGGGAAAAACTGTTTTTT. Translating gives CASSQAGTGNGEKLFF.

J is TRBJ1-1 and V is TRBV7-9; the D gene is possibly TRBD1 (5 bases). This CDR3 has 15 residues. Germline V lookup: CDR1 SEHNR, CDR2 FQNEAQ (reference sequence). Trimming removed 5 bases from V and 6 bases from J, with 19 bases in between. CDR3 sequence: CASSATVTGGPEAFF. The CDR3 DNA reads as TGTGCCAGCAGCGCTACCGTAACAGGTGGGCCTGAAGCTTTCTTT.

The chain uses TRBV11-2 and TRBJ2-1, with a weak D call TRBD1 (6 bases). The CDR3 has 14 amino acids. Germline CDR1 SGHAT, CDR2 FQNNGV. The germline V and J ends were trimmed by 4 bases and 7 bases, with 14 bases remaining between them. This chain's CDR3 is CASSSLQGRNEQFF. The CDR3 DNA sequence: TGTGCCAGCAGCTCACTCCAGGGGCGGAATGAGCAGTTCTTC.

The chain uses TRBV2 and TRBJ1-5, with D unclear. The CDR3 is 12 residues long. Germline V gene sequence: CDR1 SNHLY, CDR2 FYNNEI. The V end was cut by 4 bases, the J end by 7 bases, with 8 bases between. The CDR3 spells CASSALVQPQHF. The DNA of the CDR3 is TGTGCCAGCAGTGCTCTTGTACAGCCCCAGCATTTT.

The genes are TRBV6-4 and TRBJ2-3; TRBD2 is a possible D gene (6 bases). Trimming pared 6 bases from V and 2 bases from J, leaving 9 bases between. CDR3 length equals 13 residues. The germline V gene has CDR1 MRHNA and CDR2 SNTAGT. CDR3: CASSRDSTDTQYF. The CDR3 region has the DNA TGTGCCAGCAGCCGGGACTCCACAGATACGCAGTATTTT.

This chain links TRBV5-1 with TRBJ1-5, with 10 bases fitting TRBD1. V gave up 4 bases and J gave up 6 bases; unmatched junction bases: 7. Germline assignment: CDR1 SGHRS and CDR2 YFSETQ. The CDR3 loop spans 15 amino acids. In DNA, the CDR3 is TGCGCCAGCAGCACCGGGACAGGGGTCGGTCAGCCCCAGCATTTT. The encoded protein is CASSTGTGVGQPQHF.

The CDR3 DNA reads as TGTGCCAGCCTTGCGGGAGTAGGCGGGGAGCTGTTTTTT. This gives the protein CASLAGVGGELFF. The chain is built from TRBV7-9 and TRBJ2-2, with 7 bases fitting TRBD2. Per germline, CDR1 SEHNR and CDR2 FQNEAQ (reference sequence). J lost 7 bases, V lost 8 bases, and 7 bases had no gene match. The CDR3 is 13 residues long.

The rearrangement joins TRBV6-5 to TRBJ2-7; TRBD2 might be the D (6 bases). V was cut by 6 bases and J by 6 bases, with 18 bases left in between. This CDR3 spans 14 amino acids. Germline V gives CDR1 MNHEY, CDR2 SVGAGI. CDR3 sequence: CASRGSGPEGEQYF. In nucleotides, the CDR3 is TGTGCCAGCAGGGGTTCGGGGCCGGAGGGCGAGCAGTACTTC.

J is TRBJ1-1 and V is TRBV18; the D gene is possibly TRBD1 (5 bases). The CDR3 extends over 14 amino acids. The V gene lost 3 bases and the J gene lost 5 bases, with 13 bases spanning the gap. Germline V gene lookup returns CDR1 KGHSH and CDR2 LQKENI. The CDR3 spells CASSPGGVTTEAFF. The CDR3 DNA reads as TGTGCCAGCTCACCGGGGGGGGTTACAACTGAAGCTTTCTTT.

The rearrangement links TRBV5-1 to TRBJ2-3; 7 nucleotides agree with TRBD1. The ends lost 2 bases at V and 0 bases at J; junction bases unmatched: 9. Germline CDR1 and CDR2: SGHRS and YFSETQ. The CDR3 sequence is 17 residues long. CDR3 in DNA: TGCGCCAGCAGCTTATATAGGGACAGCTCTAGCACAGATACGCAGTATTTT. Its translation is CASSLYRDSSSTDTQYF.

The chain carries TRBV10-3 and TRBJ2-1, with 10 nucleotides matching TRBD2. The germline CDR1 and CDR2 sequences are ENHRY and SYGVKD. This CDR3 has 16 residues. Trimming took 0 bases from V and 5 from J; bases not matched to a gene: 4. The CDR3 spells CAISESRTSGNNEQFF. CDR3 in DNA: TGTGCCATCAGTGAGTCGCGGACTAGCGGAAACAATGAGCAGTTCTTC.

The CDR3 here is CASSEAFSVLEHF. As DNA, the CDR3 is TGTGCCAGCAGTGAAGCGTTCTCGGTTCTGGAGCATTTT. The J gene is TRBJ1-5, the V gene TRBV6-1; D remains unclear. This CDR3 region has 13 residues. The germline V gene encodes CDR1 MNHNS and CDR2 SASEGT. Trimming removed 0 bases at V and 14 bases at J, with 14 bases between.

The chain combines TRBV11-2 with TRBJ2-2; the match to TRBD2 covers 13 bases. Germline CDR1 and CDR2: SGHAT and FQNNGV. Trimming at V came to 5 bases and at J to 6 bases, leaving 6 bases not matched to a gene. The CDR3 length is 16 residues. CDR3 sequence: CASSPSGLAGAGELFF. DNA of the CDR3: TGTGCCAGCAGCCCCTCCGGACTAGCGGGAGCCGGGGAGCTGTTTTTT.

The chain recombines TRBV20-1 with TRBJ2-5; D is unresolved. Looked up from germline, CDR1 is DFQATT and CDR2 is SNEGSKA (reference sequence). The CDR3 has 10 amino acids. V was trimmed by 7 bases and J by 2 bases, leaving 5 bases between them. The CDR3 DNA follows: TGCAGTGTACTACAAGAGACCCAGTACTTC. Translated: CSVLQETQYF.

V usage is TRBV28 and J usage is TRBJ1-1; TRBD1 agrees at 9 bases. This CDR3 is built from 20 residues. The J segment lost 0 bases and the V segment lost 4 bases, leaving 18 bases of the junction unmatched. CDR1 and CDR2 from the germline V gene are MDHEN and SYDVKM. The CDR3 loop reads CASSSDPEGQGNGMNTEAFF. Here the CDR3 DNA reads TGTGCCAGCAGTTCCGATCCAGAGGGACAGGGAAACGGGATGAACACTGAAGCTTTCTTT.

The J gene is TRBJ2-5, the V gene TRBV11-3, with 8 nucleotides matching TRBD1. V lost 5 bases and J lost 5; bases outside the gene matches: 7. The CDR3 contains 14 residues. Germline CDR1 and CDR2: SGHNT and YENEEA. CDR3 nucleotides: TGTGCCAGCAGCCGAGGACAGGGAACGGAGACCCAGTACTTC. Translating it yields CASSRGQGTETQYF.

The J gene is TRBJ1-1, the V gene TRBV7-9; D possibly corresponds to TRBD1 (5 bases). This CDR3 is built from 15 residues. The V gene lost 4 bases and the J gene lost 1 base, with 13 bases spanning the gap. Germline V lookup: CDR1 SEHNR, CDR2 FQNEAQ (reference sequence). The CDR3 nucleotides are TGTGCCAGCAGCTCTCCTTCGGGGGGGAACACTGAAGCTTTCTTT. Translated: CASSSPSGGNTEAFF.

The chain employs TRBV7-9 and TRBJ2-2, with 9 nucleotides matching TRBD2. Trimming removed 5 bases from V and 5 bases from J; junction bases left unmatched: 3. Germline CDR1 is SEHNR and CDR2 is FQNEAQ (reference sequence). The CDR3 spans 14 residues. The CDR3 loop reads CASSASGGTGELFF. In DNA form, the CDR3 reads TGTGCCAGCAGCGCCAGCGGGGGGACCGGGGAGCTGTTTTTT.

The chain joins TRBV30 to TRBJ1-1; D gene uncertain. The CDR3 has 12 residues. With 5 bases removed from V and 8 bases from J, the gap between germline ends came to 15 bases. Germline-derived CDR1 and CDR2 are GTSNPN and SVGIG (reference sequence). CDR3 coding DNA: TGTGCCTGGGAGGAGAAACTCCGGGAAGCTTTCTTT. Protein sequence: CAWEEKLREAFF.